These 27 T cell receptor beta chains were all obtained from the same sample, sequenced in a study of neurological immune-mediated disorders. Via MiXCR, TCRdb re-called the 5' RACE reads, giving one row per CDR3 protein. The sample carries approximately 9,400 distinct CDR3 sequences, approximately 22% recorded once. The sample taken for sequencing was CD8+ T cells from blood. The receptors originated from a woman aged 40 to 55 with multiple sclerosis.

This clonotype is labeled medium-sized (0.01 to 0.1%). The genes are TRBV29-1 and TRBJ2-2; D unresolved. Looked up from germline, CDR1 is SQVTM and CDR2 is ANQGSEA. CDR3 length: 12 amino acids. V lost 3 bases and J lost 1, with 3 bases in between. The CDR3 DNA reads as TGCAGCGTTGAGGGGAACACCGGGGAGCTGTTTTTT. It specifies CSVEGNTGELFF.

Within the sample, this clonotype is medium-sized. The chain joins TRBV29-1 to TRBJ2-7, with unresolved D. This CDR3 contains 11 residues. The V end was cut by 5 bases, the J end by 3 bases, with 8 bases between. Germline V gene data show CDR1 as SQVTM and CDR2 as ANQGSEA. CDR3 sequence: CSVLRGYEQYF. The CDR3 region has the DNA TGCAGCGTTCTAAGAGGCTACGAGCAGTACTTC.

The chain combines TRBV14 with TRBJ2-7; the D gene is possibly TRBD1 (6 bases). V lost 4 bases, J lost 3 bases, and 13 bases lay in between. Germline V gene lookup returns CDR1 SGHDN and CDR2 FVKESK. The CDR3 sequence is 14 residues long. The CDR3 nucleotides are TGTGCCAGCAGCCGTGGGGCAGGGGACTACGAGCAGTACTTC. Translation gives CASSRGAGDYEQYF.

This chain connects TRBV2 to TRBJ1-6, with D uncertain. The V and J ends lost 4 bases and 14 bases respectively, with 15 bases between them. The germline V gene encodes CDR1 SNHLY and CDR2 FYNNEI. The CDR3 runs 13 residues. In nucleotides, the CDR3 is TGTGCCAGCAGTGGACGGAACTTAGGAACCCTCCACTTT. Its protein is CASSGRNLGTLHF.

By sample share, this clonotype is medium-sized. This sequence joins TRBV5-1 and TRBJ1-4; maybe TRBD1 (6 bases). This CDR3 region has 14 residues. V dropped 2 bases and J dropped 8 bases, with 13 bases sitting between them. Germline V gene lookup returns CDR1 SGHRS and CDR2 YFSETQ. The CDR3 reads CASSLQGLGEKLFF. The DNA for the CDR3 is TGCGCCAGCAGCTTACAGGGCTTAGGAGAAAAACTGTTTTTT. Full variable domain (remainder filled in from reference TRBV5-1 and TRBJ1-4): KAGVTQTPRYLIKTRGQQVTLSCSPISGHRSVSWYQQTPGQGLQFLFEYFSETQRNKGNFPGRFSGRQFSNSRSEMNVSTLELGDSALYLCASSLQGLGEKLFFGSGTQLSVL.

This clonotype was seen many times. The gene calls are TRBV4-2 and TRBJ1-2; 7 bases line up with TRBD1. Trimming removed 1 base from V and 2 bases from J; junction bases left unmatched: 4. CDR3 length equals 15 residues. The germline V gene has CDR1 LGHNA and CDR2 YNFKEQ. CDR3 loop: CASSQVEGANYGYTF. As DNA, the CDR3 is TGTGCCAGCAGCCAAGTTGAGGGGGCAAACTATGGCTACACCTTC.

This clonotype is deemed large. The V call is TRBV21-1, the J call TRBJ1-2. TRBV21-1 is a listed pseudogene. This CDR3 has 17 amino acids. CDR3 sequence reads: CASAKVRERGINYGYTF. The CDR3 bases are TGTGCCAGCGCCAAGGTCCGAGAGCGGGGAATTAACTATGGCTACACCTTC.

The V and J genes are TRBV28 and TRBJ2-5, with TRBD1 identical over 7 bases. The CDR3 consists of 15 residues. The V and J ends lost 7 bases and 3 bases, in that order; junction bases with no gene match: 11. CDR1 MDHEN and CDR2 SYDVKM come from the germline V gene. This CDR3 reads CASNTWGTGEETQYF. The CDR3 bases are TGTGCCAGCAATACCTGGGGCACAGGGGAAGAGACCCAGTACTTC.

Sample share makes this clonotype medium-sized. The chain recombines TRBV15 with TRBJ2-5; D is perhaps TRBD1 (6 bases). V lost 7 bases and J 5 bases, leaving 17 bases between the germline ends. Germline CDR1 is LNHNV and CDR2 is YYDKDF (reference sequence). The length of the CDR3 is 14 residues. The CDR3 nucleotides are TGTGCCACCAACCCGGCAGGGGAGAGGGAGACCCAGTACTTC. Encoded protein: CATNPAGERETQYF.

V and J are TRBV20-1 and TRBJ2-1; unclear D gene. This CDR3 region has 11 residues. V lost 3 bases to trimming and J lost 8 bases, with 8 bases between them. Germline CDR1 DFQATT, CDR2 SNEGSKA (reference sequence). CDR3 residues: CSARQVHEQFF. CDR3 DNA sequence: TGCAGTGCTAGGCAGGTCCATGAGCAGTTCTTC.

By share, this clonotype ranks as medium-sized. The V and J genes are TRBV20-1 and TRBJ2-7; 9 nucleotides agree with TRBD2. V trimming: 5 bases; J trimming: 5 bases; junction bases outside the gene matches: 7. This CDR3 region has 13 residues. Germline loops: CDR1 DFQATT, CDR2 SNEGSKA (reference sequence). As DNA, the CDR3 is TGCAGTGCTCCGGGACTAGCAGGAAACGAGCAGTACTTC. Protein sequence: CSAPGLAGNEQYF.

This clonotype is medium-sized (0.01 to 0.1%) by share. The rearrangement uses TRBV28 and TRBJ2-3; 11 positions match TRBD2. Germline V gene sequence: CDR1 MDHEN, CDR2 SYDVKM. V shed 5 bases and J 3 bases; nucleotides not matched to a gene: 7. This CDR3 spans 16 amino acids. CDR3 sequence: CASSNRLAGNTDTQYF. The CDR3 region has the DNA TGTGCCAGCAGTAACAGACTAGCGGGAAATACAGATACGCAGTATTTT.

The rearrangement links TRBV6-4 to TRBJ2-6; a weak D match, TRBD1 (6 bases). The length of the CDR3 is 15 residues. Per the germline V gene, CDR1 is MRHNA and CDR2 is SNTAGT. Trimming removed 5 bases from V and 0 bases from J, with 8 bases in between. The CDR3 region is CASSQDSSGANVLTF. The CDR3 DNA sequence: TGTGCCAGCAGTCAGGACAGCTCTGGGGCCAACGTCCTGACTTTC.

This clonotype showed up many times. CDR3 bases: TGCGCCAGCAGCTTAGACGGGTACGAGCAGTACTTC. It yields the protein CASSLDGYEQYF. The chain has TRBV5-1 and TRBJ2-7; no definite D call. The CDR3 is 12 amino acids. V lost 2 bases, J lost 4 bases, and 7 bases lay in between. CDR1 and CDR2 from the germline V gene are SGHRS and YFSETQ.

This clonotype turned up a few times. The chain carries TRBV4-2 and TRBJ2-1, with 7 bases matching TRBD2. Germline CDR1 and CDR2: LGHNA and YNFKEQ. This CDR3 has 16 amino acids. The V gene end was trimmed by 0 bases and the J gene end by 4 bases; junction bases not matched to a gene: 6. As DNA, the CDR3 is TGTGCCAGCAGCCAAGATCCCGGGGGAGGGTACAATGAGCAGTTCTTC. Protein sequence: CASSQDPGGGYNEQFF.

In regard to this clonotype: One end of the junction varies from germline; a read error may be responsible. V and J are TRBV9 and TRBJ2-4; the D gene is possibly TRBD1 (5 bases). Germline CDR1 is SGDLS and CDR2 is YYNGEE. The CDR3 is 14 amino acids. The CDR3 reads CASSVGQGPSPLHF. The CDR3 nucleotides are TGTGCCAGCAGCGTAGGCCAGGGCCCTTCACCCCTCCACTTC.

This chain links TRBV5-1 with TRBJ1-6; TRBD1 might be the D (6 bases). Germline CDR1 and CDR2: SGHRS and YFSETQ. The CDR3 spans 14 residues. Between the trimmed V and J ends, which lost 4 bases and 5 bases, there was a span of 10 bases. The CDR3 region has the DNA TGCGCCAGCAGCAGGGGGAGCGATAATTCACCCCTCCACTTT. Its translation: CASSRGSDNSPLHF.

By proportion, this clonotype is medium-sized. This chain connects TRBV13 to TRBJ1-3; D possibly corresponds to TRBD1 (6 bases). V gave up 2 bases and J gave up 0 bases, with 14 bases separating them. Germline CDR1 is PRHDT and CDR2 is FYEKMQ (reference sequence). This CDR3 contains 17 residues. CDR3 sequence: CASSLTFGTISGNTIYF. As DNA, the CDR3 is TGTGCCAGCAGCTTAACCTTCGGGACAATCTCTGGAAACACCATATATTTT.

The rearrangement uses TRBV10-3 and TRBJ2-3, with D possibly TRBD1 on 6 matching bases. Germline V gene data show CDR1 as ENHRY and CDR2 as SYGVKD. The length of the CDR3 is 13 residues. V lost 5 bases and J lost 5, with 11 bases in between. The CDR3 sequence is CAISRDMRDTQYF. DNA of the CDR3: TGTGCCATCAGTCGGGACATGAGAGATACGCAGTATTTT.

This chain links TRBV6-5 with TRBJ2-2, with 7 bases that match TRBD2. This CDR3 has 17 amino acids. The V gene's germline CDR1 is MNHEY and CDR2 SVGAGI. The V and J ends lost 6 bases and 1 base, in that order; junction bases with no gene match: 11. CDR3 coding DNA: TGTGCCAGCAGGACCTTGGTTAGCGGGCGGAACACCGGGGAGCTGTTTTTT. Residues: CASRTLVSGRNTGELFF.

The gene calls are TRBV12-3 or TRBV12-4 and TRBJ1-4; TRBD1 agrees at 7 bases. This CDR3 has 15 residues. J was trimmed by 6 bases and V by 7 bases; bases with no gene match: 11. CDR3 protein: CASTSDRVRDEKLFF. The CDR3 nucleotides are TGTGCCAGCACCTCCGACAGGGTTCGGGATGAAAAACTGTTTTTT.

J is TRBJ1-2 and V is TRBV20-1; D is ambiguous. V was cut by 0 bases and J by 4 bases, with 12 bases left in between. Germline V gives CDR1 DFQATT, CDR2 SNEGSKA (reference sequence). The CDR3 extends over 14 amino acids. DNA of the CDR3: TGCAGTGCTAGAGATCGGTGGCAGCTCTATGGCTACACCTTC. It encodes CSARDRWQLYGYTF.

This clonotype was counted at least ten times. This sequence joins TRBV27 and TRBJ1-1, with TRBD1 as a possible D gene (5 bases). The CDR3 is 13 residues long. Germline CDR1 and CDR2: MNHEY and SMNVEV (reference sequence). V lost 2 bases and J lost 8, with 12 bases in between. The DNA for the CDR3 is TGTGCCAGCAGTTTAGGTATGACAGCAGAAGCTTTCTTT. It codes for CASSLGMTAEAFF.

The rearrangement links TRBV13 to TRBJ2-3; tentatively, D is TRBD1 (7 bases). The CDR3 spans 11 residues. Germline CDR1 PRHDT, CDR2 FYEKMQ (reference sequence). CDR3 protein: CGSQGGDTQYF. In DNA, the CDR3 is TGTGGCAGTCAGGGGGGAGATACGCAGTATTTT.

This clonotype has just one count. The V gene is TRBV4-1, the J gene TRBJ2-2; D ambiguous. The CDR3 is 16 amino acids. Germline V CDR1 and CDR2: MGHRA, YSYEKL. Trimming took 0 bases from V and 2 from J, leaving 10 bases between them. The CDR3 region is CASSQDLQDNTGELFF. The CDR3 DNA reads TGCGCCAGCAGCCAAGATCTTCAGGATAACACCGGGGAGCTGTTTTTT.

In this sample, this clonotype turned up many times. J is TRBJ2-7 and V is TRBV7-9; D possibly matches TRBD1 or TRBD2 (5 bases each). The CDR3 runs 15 residues. Germline V gene sequence: CDR1 SEHNR, CDR2 FQNEAQ (reference sequence). Trimming pared 5 bases from V and 2 bases from J, leaving 16 bases between. CDR3 amino acids: CASSPGLGLPYEQYF. CDR3 DNA: TGTGCCAGCAGCCCGGGGCTCGGGCTCCCCTACGAGCAGTACTTC. Based on the CDR3 plus reference TRBV7-9 and TRBJ2-7, the full variable domain is DTGVSQNPRHKITKRGQNVTFRCDPISEHNRLYWYRQTLGQGPEFLTYFQNEAQLEKSRLLSDRFSAERPKGSFSTLEIQRTEQGDSAMYLCASSPGLGLPYEQYFGPGTRLTVT.

This clonotype ranks as medium-sized (0.01 to 0.1%). The CDR3 here is CATQGASGVGEQFF. CDR3 coding DNA: TGTGCCACCCAGGGGGCTTCGGGTGTAGGTGAGCAGTTCTTC. The V call is TRBV24-1, the J call TRBJ2-1; TRBD1 matches 8 bases. V lost 9 bases, J lost 9 bases, and 12 bases stayed unmatched. From germline, CDR1 is KGHDR and CDR2 SFDVKD. There are 14 residues in the CDR3.